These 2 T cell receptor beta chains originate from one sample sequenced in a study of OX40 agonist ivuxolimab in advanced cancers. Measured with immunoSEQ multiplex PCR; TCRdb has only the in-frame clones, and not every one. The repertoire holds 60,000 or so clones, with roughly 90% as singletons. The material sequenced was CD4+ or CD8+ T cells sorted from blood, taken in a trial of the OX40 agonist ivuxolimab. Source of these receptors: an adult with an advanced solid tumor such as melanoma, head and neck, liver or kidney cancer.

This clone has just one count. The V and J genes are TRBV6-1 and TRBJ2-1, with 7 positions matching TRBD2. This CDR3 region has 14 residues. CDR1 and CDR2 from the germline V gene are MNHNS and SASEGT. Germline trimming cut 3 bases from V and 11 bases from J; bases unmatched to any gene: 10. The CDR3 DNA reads TGTGCCAGCAGTGAGTTGGGGACTAATTCCCAGCAGTTCTTC. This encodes CASSELGTNSQQFF.

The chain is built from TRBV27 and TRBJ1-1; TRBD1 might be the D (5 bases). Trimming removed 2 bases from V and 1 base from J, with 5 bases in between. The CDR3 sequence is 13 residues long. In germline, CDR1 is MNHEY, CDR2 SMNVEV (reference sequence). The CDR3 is CASSLQGNTEAFF. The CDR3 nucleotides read TGTGCCAGCAGTTTACAGGGGAACACTGAAGCTTTCTTT.